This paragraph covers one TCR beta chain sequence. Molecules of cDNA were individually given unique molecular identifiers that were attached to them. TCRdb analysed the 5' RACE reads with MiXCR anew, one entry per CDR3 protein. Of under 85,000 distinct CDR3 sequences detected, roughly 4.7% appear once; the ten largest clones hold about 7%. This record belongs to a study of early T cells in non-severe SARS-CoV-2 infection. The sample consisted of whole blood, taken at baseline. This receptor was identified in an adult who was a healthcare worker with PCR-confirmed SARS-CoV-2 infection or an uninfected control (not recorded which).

The CDR3 DNA reads as TGTGCCAGCAGTGTTAGGACTCCGAGGGGGGAGACCCAGTACTTC. It encodes CASSVRTPRGETQYF. V and J are TRBV6-1 and TRBJ2-5; TRBD1 is a possible D gene (6 bases). Between the trimmed V and J ends, which lost 4 bases and 5 bases, there was a span of 17 bases. The CDR3 is made up of 15 amino acids. Germline CDR1 reads MNHNS; CDR2 reads SASEGT.